The rows below give T cell receptor beta chains drawn from one sample of a study of T cell responses to AZD1222 COVID-19 vaccine. The repertoire was sequenced with immunoSEQ multiplex PCR; TCRdb's copy has only in-frame clones and lacks some. In the table there are approximately 77,000 clones, roughly nine tenths of which are singletons. Material: peripheral blood, obtained 28 days after the second AZD1222 dose. These receptors were taken from an adult who received the AZD1222 COVID-19 vaccine. CDR3s include the opening cysteine and the closing phenylalanine or tryptophan. A D gene is named only where the DNA matches it firmly. Not all rows give a size; the values are once, few, many and, for expanded clones, a class.

j_gene,v_gene,abundance,d_gene,CDR3nt,CDR3aa
TRBJ2-7,TRBV6-6,-,TRBD2,TGTGCCAGCAGTTATTCGAGCGGGAACTACGAGCAGTACTTC,CASSYSSGNYEQYF
TRBJ1-2,TRBV19,-,-,TGTGCCAGTAGTATTCTGGTCGGGGGATATGGCTACACCTTC,CASSILVGGYGYTF
TRBJ2-7,TRBV6-1,-,-,TGTGCCAGCAGACCGAAGAGCGGATACTACGAGCAGTACTTC,CASRPKSGYYEQYF
TRBJ1-2,TRBV30,-,TRBD1,TGTGCCTGGAGTCACGGACAGGCTGACTATGGCTACACCTTC,CAWSHGQADYGYTF
TRBJ2-6,TRBV27,-,TRBD1,TGTGCCAGCAGTGACCGGGACAGGCCCCTCTCTGGGGCCAACGTCCTGACTTTC,CASSDRDRPLSGANVLTF
TRBJ1-2,TRBV19,-,TRBD1,TGTGCCAGTATCCTGGGACAGGGTACTAACTATGGCTACACCTTC,CASILGQGTNYGYTF
TRBJ1-5,TRBV2,-,-,TGTGCCAGCAGTGATGAAAGAGGGGCTGGGCAGCCCCAGCATTTT,CASSDERGAGQPQHF
TRBJ2-6,TRBV7-6,-,-,TGTGCCAGCAGCTTAGGAATAAGGTCAGGGGCCAACGTCCTGACTTTC,CASSLGIRSGANVLTF
TRBJ2-7,TRBV9,-,TRBD2,TGTGCCAGCAGCGCCCAGGGACTAGCGGGAGTACTGCTCCGCGAGCAGTACTTC,CASSAQGLAGVLLREQYF
TRBJ1-1,TRBV6-1,-,-,TGTGCCAGCAGTGAATTAGGAACCTTTAACTTGAACACTGAAGCTTTCTTT,CASSELGTFNLNTEAFF
TRBJ1-1,TRBV7-2,-,-,TGTGCCAGCAGCTTAGCGGGACAGAACACTGAAGCTTTCTTT,CASSLAGQNTEAFF
TRBJ2-6,TRBV5-4,-,-,TGTGCCAGCAGCTTGGGGCTACCCAACTCTGGGGCCAACGTCCTGACTTTC,CASSLGLPNSGANVLTF
TRBJ1-2,TRBV20-1,-,-,TGCAGTTCTATAAATGGCTACACCTTC,CSSINGYTF
TRBJ1-6,TRBV19,-,TRBD1,TGTGCCAGTAGTATAGGGGACAGGAATAATTCACCCCTCCACTTT,CASSIGDRNNSPLHF
TRBJ1-1,TRBV7-2,-,-,TGTGCCAGCAGCTTAAGGGGCCTGAACACTGAAGCTTTCTTT,CASSLRGLNTEAFF
TRBJ1-5,TRBV6-4,-,-,TGTGCCAGCAGTGACTCGGGGGGCGTTCAGCCCCAGCATTTT,CASSDSGGVQPQHF
TRBJ2-3,TRBV29-1,-,TRBD1,TGCAGCGCAACGGACAGGGGCACAGATACGCAGTATTTT,CSATDRGTDTQYF
TRBJ2-3,TRBV6-5,-,TRBD2,TGTGCCAGCAGGGGACTAGCCCAAAAGGGAGATACGCAGTATTTT,CASRGLAQKGDTQYF
TRBJ1-2,TRBV7-9,-,-,TGTGCCAGCAGCACTGGGGGGGCTTATGGCTACACCTTC,CASSTGGAYGYTF
TRBJ2-3,TRBV5-1,once,TRBD2,TGCGCCAGCAGCTTGGGCGGGAGTACCCGCACAGATACGCAGTATTTT,CASSLGGSTRTDTQYF
TRBJ2-7,TRBV24-1,once,-,TGTGCCACCAGTGATTCCCAGGGACGGCAGCAGTACTTC,CATSDSQGRQQYF
TRBJ2-7,TRBV30,-,-,TGTGCCCGGCTCGGGACGTCGGGGCACGAGCAGTACTTC,CARLGTSGHEQYF
TRBJ2-2,TRBV4-3,-,-,TGCGCCAGCAGCCTAGCTGGGGGTAACACCGGGGAGCTGTTTTTT,CASSLAGGNTGELFF
TRBJ1-1,TRBV6-1,-,-,TGTGCCAGCAGTGACAGGGCGAGCAACACTGAAGCTTTCTTT,CASSDRASNTEAFF
TRBJ1-6,TRBV5-5,-,-,TGTGCCAGCAGCTTAGACTTTATGTCCTTAAGGGATTCACCCCTCCACTTT,CASSLDFMSLRDSPLHF
TRBJ1-2,TRBV6-1,-,TRBD1,TGTGCCAGCAGTGAAGGCAGGAGCAGGGGGCGAGATGGCTACACCTTC,CASSEGRSRGRDGYTF